This T cell receptor beta chain emerged from a study of T cells in Graves' hyperthyroidism and ophthalmopathy (dated by TCRdb to the late 2010s). Describing the broader study: Peripheral blood samples were taken at initial diagnosis, before any treatment was given. TCR V-J signatures able to tell the groups apart were searched for in a discovery cohort of 100 patients, of whom more than 40 had Graves' ophthalmopathy and around 57 had stable Graves' hyperthyroidism. Prospective prediction of ophthalmopathy was tested in an independent validation cohort consisting of 18 to 20 hyperthyroidism patients and more than 15 patients who later progressed to ophthalmopathy. The roughly 99 discovery patients were divided at random into training and test sets in a 7:3 ratio. The study also compared thyroid tissue and blood T-cell repertoires from about 6 Graves' hyperthyroidism patients. After sampling, hyperthyroidism patients received methimazole starting at 30 mg daily, and ophthalmopathy patients received high-dose intravenous methylprednisolone. TCR Vbeta CDR3 sequencing of 140 or so peripheral blood samples (over 40 ophthalmopathy, roughly 74 hyperthyroidism and roughly 17 progressor patients) is reported in the paper.

Ophthalmopathy patients had moderately to severely active disease, with a Clinical Activity Score of 3 or more, a NOSPECS grade of 4 or more, and a disease duration of less than 3 months. The study excluded patients with uncontrolled infections, other autoimmune diseases, pregnancy or lactation. Diagnoses were established on the basis of clinical symptoms, serum thyroxine and TRAb, thyroid ultrasound, and orbital computed tomography. Ficoll-Paque density gradient centrifugation was used to isolate PBMCs from approximately 10 ml of fresh peripheral blood. Trizol reagent was used to extract total RNA, and RNA quality was then checked on an Agilent 2100 Bioanalyzer. A remark on this clonotype: The specificity of this receptor is unknown. Qualities for individual bases were not recorded, and no much larger clone is one base off.

Amplification of TCR beta CDR3 regions was carried out from RNA transcripts. For the first round of RT-PCR on the TCR CDR3, the HTBI primer set was used together with the Qiagen OneStep RT-PCR kit. A second multiplex PCR round built the libraries, followed by size selection and purification. Paired-end sequencing of the libraries was performed with 100 bp reads on an Illumina HiSeq2000. The paper's data handling went like this. SOAPnuke was used to process the raw data, removing reads that contained adapters or uncalled bases, had a mean Phred below 15, or lacked an exact match to the constant primer or identifier. COPE v1.2.5 was used to merge high-quality paired reads, and clonotypes were defined as unique nucleotide sequences. MiTCR v1.1 was used to align the clonotypes against IMGT TRBV, TRBD and TRBJ reference segments. The analysis was restricted to V-J combinations with a frequency above 0.0001, which together covered 98% to 99.2% of the repertoires. A TCS score was defined as the ratio between F50 (clonal expansion) and ExV (chaos), using BLOSUM62-based TCRdist between CDR3 peptides within each V-J. Welch's t-statistics and random forest reduced approximately 520 V-J features to around 14, which were used in a naive Bayes classifier (R e1071). In-frame beta chains were kept once TCRdb had trimmed the public reads at Q25 with fastp and called clones with MiXCR. Each CDR3 protein appears once, grouped with its most common genes and DNA. Clone size and V and J calls follow TCRdb, not the original study. The sample table contains 500,000 or so distinct CDR3 sequences; only one count was recorded for around 15% of them. Roughly 29% of the sample comes from the top ten.

From cysteine to phenylalanine, the CDR3 is 16 amino acids long. Solely the CDR3 DNA is kept, with 48 bases framed from the first base. V gives up 5 bases and J gives up 2 bases, and the segment between their germline ends measures 19 bases. The germline V gene specifies MNHNS as CDR1 and SASEGT as CDR2. Paper-wide results and their limitations: No statistical method was used to set the sample size in advance, and investigators knew the group allocation. Most expanded thyroid clonotypes (frequency above 0.001) were also detected in blood, a finding suggesting that blood repertoires may reflect thyroid immune responses. A model built on a 13 V-J signature distinguished ophthalmopathy from stable hyperthyroidism, reaching 87.88% sensitivity and approximately 83% specificity in cross-validation and 80%/75% in testing. In validation, progression to ophthalmopathy was predicted by the model with 55% to 71% sensitivity and 72% to 85% specificity, a median of 6.5 months before onset.

This chain is built from TRBV6-1 and TRBJ2-7; a tentative D call is TRBD2 (6 bases match). The sequence was collected from a woman in her twenties or thirties with Graves' ophthalmopathy. Sequencing was performed on blood. DNA sequence: TGTGCCAGCAGTCCCGACATCGGGGGTGGCGCCTACGAGCAGTACTTC. Translated, this is CASSPDIGGGAYEQYF.